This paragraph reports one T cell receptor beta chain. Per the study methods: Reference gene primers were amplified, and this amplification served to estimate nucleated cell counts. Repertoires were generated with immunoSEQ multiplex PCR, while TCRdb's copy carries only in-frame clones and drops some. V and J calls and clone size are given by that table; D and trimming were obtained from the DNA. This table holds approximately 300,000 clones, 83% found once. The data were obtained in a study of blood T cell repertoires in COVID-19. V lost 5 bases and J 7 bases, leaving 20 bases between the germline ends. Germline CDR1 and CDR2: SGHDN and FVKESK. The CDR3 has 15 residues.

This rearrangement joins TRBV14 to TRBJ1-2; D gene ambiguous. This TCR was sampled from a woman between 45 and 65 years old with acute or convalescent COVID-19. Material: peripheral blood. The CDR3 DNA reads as TGTGCCAGCAGCACTCGCAATGGAGGAGTTGGTGGCTACACCTTC. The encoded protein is CASSTRNGGVGGYTF. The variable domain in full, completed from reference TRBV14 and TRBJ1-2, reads EAGVTQFPSHSVIEKGQTVTLRCDPISGHDNLYWYRRVMGKEIKFLLHFVKESKQDESGMPNNRFLAERTGGTYSTLKVQPAELEDSGVYFCASSTRNGGVGGYTFGSGTRLTVV.